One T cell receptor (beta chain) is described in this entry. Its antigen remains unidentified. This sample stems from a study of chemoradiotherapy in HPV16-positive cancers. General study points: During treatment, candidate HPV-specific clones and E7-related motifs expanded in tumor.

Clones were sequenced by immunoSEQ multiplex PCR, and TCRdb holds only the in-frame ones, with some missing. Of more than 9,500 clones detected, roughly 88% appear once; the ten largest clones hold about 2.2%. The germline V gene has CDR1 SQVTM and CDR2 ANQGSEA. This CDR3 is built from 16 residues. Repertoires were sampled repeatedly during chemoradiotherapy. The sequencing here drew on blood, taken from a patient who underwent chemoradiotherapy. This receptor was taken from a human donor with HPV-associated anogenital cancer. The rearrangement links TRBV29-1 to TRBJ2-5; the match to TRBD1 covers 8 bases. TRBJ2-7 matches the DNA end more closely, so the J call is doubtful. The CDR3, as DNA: TGCAGCGTCCTTACCCAGGGTTATCAGGGGGCGGACGAGCAGTACTTC. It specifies CSVLTQGYQGADEQYF.